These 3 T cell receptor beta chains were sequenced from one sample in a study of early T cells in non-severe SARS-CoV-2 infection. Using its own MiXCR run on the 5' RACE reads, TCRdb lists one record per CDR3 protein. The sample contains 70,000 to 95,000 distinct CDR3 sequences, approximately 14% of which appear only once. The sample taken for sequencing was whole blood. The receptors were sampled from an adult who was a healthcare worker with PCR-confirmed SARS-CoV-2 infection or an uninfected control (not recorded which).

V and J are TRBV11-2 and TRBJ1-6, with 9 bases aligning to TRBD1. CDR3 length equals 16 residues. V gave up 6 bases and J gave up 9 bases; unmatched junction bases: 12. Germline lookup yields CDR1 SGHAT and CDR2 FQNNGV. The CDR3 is CASSPPGTGLGSPLHF. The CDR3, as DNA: TGTGCCAGCAGTCCACCCGGGACAGGGCTAGGTTCACCCCTCCACTTT.

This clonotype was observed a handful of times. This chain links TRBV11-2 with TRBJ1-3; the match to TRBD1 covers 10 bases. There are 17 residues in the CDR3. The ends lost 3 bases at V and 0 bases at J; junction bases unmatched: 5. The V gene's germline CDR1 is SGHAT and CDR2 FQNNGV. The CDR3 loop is CASSLFGTGDSGNTIYF. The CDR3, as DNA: TGTGCCAGCAGCTTGTTTGGGACAGGGGACTCTGGAAACACCATATATTTT. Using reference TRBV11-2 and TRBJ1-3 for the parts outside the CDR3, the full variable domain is EAGVAQSPRYKIIEKRQSVAFWCNPISGHATLYWYQQILGQGPKLLIQFQNNGVVDDSQLPKDRFSAERLKGVDSTLKIQPAKLEDSAVYLCASSLFGTGDSGNTIYFGEGSWLTVV.

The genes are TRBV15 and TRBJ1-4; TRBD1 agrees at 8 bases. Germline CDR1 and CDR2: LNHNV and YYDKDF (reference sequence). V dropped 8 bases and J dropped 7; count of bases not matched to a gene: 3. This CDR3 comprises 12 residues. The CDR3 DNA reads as TGTGCCACCGGGACAGGAGGTGAAAAACTGTTTTTT. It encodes CATGTGGEKLFF.